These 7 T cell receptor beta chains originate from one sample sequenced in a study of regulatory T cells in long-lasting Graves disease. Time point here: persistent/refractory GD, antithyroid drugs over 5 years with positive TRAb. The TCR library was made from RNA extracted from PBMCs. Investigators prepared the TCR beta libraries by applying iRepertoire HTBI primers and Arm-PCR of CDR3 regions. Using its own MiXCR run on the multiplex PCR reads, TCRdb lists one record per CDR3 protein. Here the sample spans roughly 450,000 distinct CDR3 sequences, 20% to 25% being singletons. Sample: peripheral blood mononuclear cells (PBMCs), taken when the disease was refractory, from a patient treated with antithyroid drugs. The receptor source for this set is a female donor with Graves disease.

The CDR3 sequence: CSARDPGLAGDEQYF. CDR3 sequence (DNA): TGCAGTGCTAGAGACCCCGGACTAGCGGGAGACGAGCAGTACTTC. This chain uses TRBV20-1 with TRBJ2-7, with TRBD2 identical over 13 bases. Per germline, CDR1 DFQATT and CDR2 SNEGSKA (reference sequence). J was trimmed by 5 bases and V by 0 bases; bases with no gene match: 4. The CDR3 covers 15 residues.

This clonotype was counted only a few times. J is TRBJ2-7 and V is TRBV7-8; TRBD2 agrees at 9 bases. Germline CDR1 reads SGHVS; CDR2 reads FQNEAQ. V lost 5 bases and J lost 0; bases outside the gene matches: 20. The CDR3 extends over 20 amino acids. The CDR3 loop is CASSPTTGGYSGRSSYEQYF. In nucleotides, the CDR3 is TGTGCCAGCAGCCCAACCACGGGGGGGTACAGCGGGAGGAGCTCCTACGAGCAGTACTTC.

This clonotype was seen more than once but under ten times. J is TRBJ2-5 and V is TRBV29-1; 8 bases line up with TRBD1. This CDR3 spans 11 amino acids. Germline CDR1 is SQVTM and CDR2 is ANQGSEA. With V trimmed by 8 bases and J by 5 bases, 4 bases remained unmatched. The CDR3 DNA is TGCAGCTTCCGGGACAGGGAGACCCAGTACTTC. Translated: CSFRDRETQYF.

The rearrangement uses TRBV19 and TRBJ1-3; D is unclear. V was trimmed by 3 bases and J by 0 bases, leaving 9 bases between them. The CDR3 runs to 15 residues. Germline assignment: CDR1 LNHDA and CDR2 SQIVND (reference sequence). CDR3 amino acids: CASSMGGFSGNTIYF. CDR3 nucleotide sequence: TGTGCCAGTAGTATGGGTGGTTTCTCTGGAAACACCATATATTTT.

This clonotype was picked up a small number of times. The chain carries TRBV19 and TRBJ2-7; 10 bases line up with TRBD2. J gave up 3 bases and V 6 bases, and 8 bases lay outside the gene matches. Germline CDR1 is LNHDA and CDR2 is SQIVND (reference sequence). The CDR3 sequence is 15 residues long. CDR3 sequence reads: CASSTLAGVVYEQYF. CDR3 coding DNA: TGTGCCAGTAGCACCCTAGCGGGAGTCGTCTACGAGCAGTACTTC.

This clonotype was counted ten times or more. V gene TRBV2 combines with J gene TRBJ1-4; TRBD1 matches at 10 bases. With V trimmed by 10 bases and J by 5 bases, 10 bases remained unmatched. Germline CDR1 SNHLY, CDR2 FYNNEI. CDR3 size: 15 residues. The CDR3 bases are TGTGCCACGTCCCGGGACAGGGGACGAAATGAAAAACTGTTTTTT. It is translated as CATSRDRGRNEKLFF. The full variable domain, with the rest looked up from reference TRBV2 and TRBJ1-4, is EPEVTQTPSHQVTQMGQEVILRCVPISNHLYFYWYRQILGQKVEFLVSFYNNEISEKSEIFDDQFSVERPDGSNFTLKIRSTKLEDSAMYFCATSRDRGRNEKLFFGSGTQLSVL.

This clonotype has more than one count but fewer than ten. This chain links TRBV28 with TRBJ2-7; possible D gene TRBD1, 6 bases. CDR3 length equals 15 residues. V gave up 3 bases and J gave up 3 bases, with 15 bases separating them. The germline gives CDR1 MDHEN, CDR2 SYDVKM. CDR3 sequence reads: CASSFQGRTYYEQYF. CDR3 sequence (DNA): TGTGCCAGCAGTTTCCAGGGGCGAACGTACTACGAGCAGTACTTC.